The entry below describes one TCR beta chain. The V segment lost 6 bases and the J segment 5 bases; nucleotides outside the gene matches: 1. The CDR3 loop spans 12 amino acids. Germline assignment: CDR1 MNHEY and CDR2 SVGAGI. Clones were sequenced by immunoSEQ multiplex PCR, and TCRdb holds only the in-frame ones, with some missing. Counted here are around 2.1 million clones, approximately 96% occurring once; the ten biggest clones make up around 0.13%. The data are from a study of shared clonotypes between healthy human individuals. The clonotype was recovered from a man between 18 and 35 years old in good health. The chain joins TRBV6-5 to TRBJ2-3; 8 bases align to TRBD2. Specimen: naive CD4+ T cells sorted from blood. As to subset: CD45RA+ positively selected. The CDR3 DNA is TGTGCCAGCAGAACTAGCGGAGATACGCAGTATTTT. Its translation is CASRTSGDTQYF.